This T cell receptor delta chain came from a study of gamma delta lymphoproliferative disorders and STAT genes. In the study overall: The LymphoTrack Dx TCRG Assay amplified gamma chains from at least 50 ng of genomic DNA.

In the case of this clone: Antigen unknown. Given a far larger clone just one base away, this is likely a sequencing read error. The same CDR3 also results from other DNA sequences found in this sample.

PBMCs from patients and controls supplied the genomic DNA for sequencing. TCRdb repeated clone calling on the multiplex PCR reads with CATT. The sample gives 1,200 to 1,500 delta-chain clones, around 0.9% of which show up once; approximately 47% is in the top ten. The V segment lost 1 base and the J segment 2 bases; nucleotides outside the gene matches: 30. The CDR3 extends over 24 amino acids. Germline CDR1 is TSWWSYY and CDR2 is QGS. Study results and caveats: Apart from two gamma clonotypes, major patient clonotypes were public. Patient-control comparisons may be limited by differing T cell maturation stages.

Sample: blood. The receptor was derived from a human donor in good health. The gene calls are TRDV1 and TRDJ1; 8 bases align to TRDD2. The CDR3 is CALGERPVPLPIVWGIPDTDKLIF. The CDR3 DNA sequence: TGTGCTCTTGGGGAACGGCCCGTCCCCCTTCCTATTGTTTGGGGAATACCGGATACCGATAAACTCATCTTT.